What follows are 9 T cell receptor beta chains derived from one specimen sequenced in a study of CD8+CD57+ T cells in acquired aplastic anemia. Previously, flow cytometry had revealed CD8+CD57+ cell expansion in the patients chosen for sequencing. Genomic DNA served as template for TCR beta VDJ and CDR3 profiling. TCRdb recomputed calls from the reads with MiXCR, one row per CDR3 protein. The data hold 130,000 or so distinct CDR3 sequences, with approximately 36% observed a single time. The specimen was sorted CD4+, CD8+, or CD8+CD57+ T cells (not recorded which) from PBMCs. These receptor sequences come from a human donor with aplastic anemia.

Comments on this clonotype: This could be a read error, since a much larger clone is one nucleotide away. The rearrangement uses TRBV12-3 or TRBV12-4 and TRBJ1-1; D may be TRBD1 (6 bases). CDR3 length equals 14 residues. Here the CDR3 DNA reads TGTTCCAGCAGTGAGGACAGATTAAACACTGAAGCTTTCTTT. Amino acids: CSSSEDRLNTEAFF.

A note on this clonotype: Possible read error: a much larger clone is one base away. This rearrangement joins TRBV4-3 to TRBJ2-7; 12 nucleotides agree with TRBD1. The CDR3 spans 15 residues. Losses at the gene ends were 4 bases for V and 4 bases for J; bases not matched to a gene: 5. CDR1 LGHNA and CDR2 YSLEER come from the germline V gene. The CDR3, as DNA: TGCGCCAGCAGCCCGGGACAGGGGGCTCTTTACGAGCAGTACGTC. Protein sequence: CASSPGQGALYEQYV.

The rearrangement joins TRBV15 to TRBJ1-1, with TRBD1 matching over 7 bases. CDR1 is LNHNV, CDR2 YYDKDF, per germline (reference sequence). The CDR3 has 15 amino acids. After removal of 4 bases from V and 3 bases from J, the junction contained 8 bases not matched to a gene. The CDR3 DNA reads TGTGCCACCAGCACCAAGACAGGGATCGACACTGAAGCTTTCTTT. This gives the protein CATSTKTGIDTEAFF.

This clonotype was picked up many times. The CDR3 protein is CATSDHDGFYGYTF. CDR3 bases: TGTGCCACCAGTGACCATGACGGGTTCTATGGCTACACCTTC. The chain couples TRBV24-1 to TRBJ1-2; D ambiguous. The CDR3 extends over 14 amino acids. Trimming stripped 4 bases from V and 4 bases from J, with 12 bases between. Germline V gene lookup returns CDR1 KGHDR and CDR2 SFDVKD.

This clonotype occurred a few times. The chain uses TRBV6-1 and TRBJ1-1, with TRBD1 matching over 10 bases. The J segment lost 5 bases and the V segment lost 6 bases, leaving 9 bases of the junction unmatched. The length of the CDR3 is 15 residues. Germline V gives CDR1 MNHNS, CDR2 SASEGT. In DNA form, the CDR3 reads TGTGCCAGCAGGGGACAGGGGCCAGCGGTAACTGAAGCTTTCTTT. Protein sequence: CASRGQGPAVTEAFF.

This clonotype was seen ten or more times. The chain has TRBV3-1 and TRBJ1-5, with D maybe TRBD1 (5 bases). Germline V gene lookup returns CDR1 LGHDT and CDR2 YNNKEL (reference sequence). V dropped 1 base and J dropped 0 bases, with 10 bases sitting between them. The CDR3 is made up of 16 amino acids. This CDR3 reads CASSQGQGDSNQPQHF. The CDR3 DNA sequence: TGTGCCAGCAGCCAAGGGCAGGGTGATAGCAATCAGCCCCAGCATTTT.

V is TRBV7-3 and J is TRBJ2-5, with D unclear. This CDR3 has 13 residues. The V and J ends lost 3 bases and 2 bases respectively, with 7 bases between them. Germline V lookup: CDR1 SGHTA, CDR2 FQGTGA. DNA for the CDR3: TGTGCCAGCAGCTTCTGGCGACAAGAGACCCAGTACTTC. Amino acids: CASSFWRQETQYF.

This clonotype was detected a few times. Written as DNA, the CDR3 is TGTGCTAGTGGTTTGGTACTCGGACTGAACACTGAAGCTTTCTTT. It is translated as CASGLVLGLNTEAFF. V gene TRBV12-5 combines with J gene TRBJ1-1; no clear D. There are 15 residues in the CDR3. V dropped 0 bases and J dropped 0 bases, with 8 bases sitting between them. CDR1 is LGHNT, CDR2 FRNRAP, per germline.

In the case of this clonotype: This could be a read error, since a much larger clone is one nucleotide away. The J gene is TRBJ2-7, the V gene TRBV7-2; D gene unclear. With 5 bases removed from V and 7 bases from J, the gap between germline ends came to 9 bases. Germline V gene sequence: CDR1 SGHTA, CDR2 FQGNSA. The CDR3 is 11 residues long. The DNA of the CDR3 is TGTGCCAGCAGCCTTTACATAGAGCAGTACTTC. It yields the protein CASSLYIEQYF. The entire variable domain, with the rest obtained from reference TRBV7-2 and TRBJ2-7, is as follows: GAGVSQSPSNKVTEKGKDVELRCDPISGHTALYWYRQSLGQGLEFLIYFQGNSAPDKSGLPSDRFSAERTGGSVSTLTIQRTQQEDSAVYLCASSLYIEQYFGPGTRLTVT.